The present entry profiles one T cell receptor beta chain with its context. The source of the sample is a study of blood T cell repertoires in COVID-19. Study-wide context: PBMCs, B-cell-depleted T cells, or T cells provided the cDNA or gDNA that made up the material.

Profiled with immunoSEQ multiplex PCR; TCRdb holds only in-frame clones, not every one. This sample has some 170,000 clones, with roughly nine tenths found just once. Germline V gene lookup returns CDR1 SGHTA and CDR2 FQGNSA. The CDR3 spans 15 residues. V shed 5 bases and J 7 bases; nucleotides not matched to a gene: 10. The sequenced material came from peripheral blood. This receptor was obtained from a man aged 55 to 70 with active or convalescent COVID-19. The genes are TRBV7-2 and TRBJ2-1, with TRBD2 matching over 8 bases. CDR3 DNA: TGTGCCAGCAGCCCCCCCGCGGGGGGCCTAAATGAGCAGTTCTTC. Protein sequence: CASSPPAGGLNEQFF.